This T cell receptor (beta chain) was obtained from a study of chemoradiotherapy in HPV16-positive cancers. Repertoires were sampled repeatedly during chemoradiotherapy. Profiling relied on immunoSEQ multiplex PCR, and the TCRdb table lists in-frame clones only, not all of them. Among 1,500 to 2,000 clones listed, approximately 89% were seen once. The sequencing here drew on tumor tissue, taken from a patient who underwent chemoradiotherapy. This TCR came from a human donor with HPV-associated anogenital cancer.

The CDR3 coding sequence is TGTGCCAGCAGTCCCGGCCTATATGTGCGGGGGCCAACGAACACCGGGGAGCTGTTTTTT. Residues: CASSPGLYVRGPTNTGELFF. The rearrangement joins TRBV2 to TRBJ2-2; possibly TRBD2 for D (7 bases). From germline, CDR1 is SNHLY and CDR2 FYNNEI. Trimming took 5 bases from V and 0 from J, leaving 25 bases between them. The CDR3 runs 20 residues.